This T cell receptor (beta chain) is from a study of tumor-infiltrating lymphocytes in primary liver carcinoma. For the study at large: Spanning 4.2 to 10 cm, the tumors were T1-T3 N0M0.

Germline V lookup: CDR1 SGHAT, CDR2 FQNNGV. The CDR3 extends over 14 amino acids. TCR beta cDNA was made from 450 to 550 ng total RNA with a constant-region primer. Slightly modified ARM-PCR, run as three nested multiplex PCR rounds, produced the TCR beta libraries. The first two PCR rounds used TRBV1-TRBV30 forward primers with a C-beta reverse primer, 10 cycles each. TCRdb reprocessed the multiplex PCR reads via MiXCR and lists one record per CDR3 protein. Here the sample spans 300,000 to 400,000 distinct CDR3 sequences, approximately 64% being singletons. As for this clonotype: One junction end does not reproduce the germline sequence, and a read error may be involved.

RNA isolated from unsorted whole blood supplied the blood RNA, with germline DNA also extracted. This clonotype was sampled from a man aged 35 to 55 with primary liver carcinoma and hepatitis B virus infection. What was sequenced was peripheral blood. This chain uses TRBV11-2 with TRBJ2-1; D remains ambiguous. The CDR3 DNA is TGTGCCAGCAGCTTAGTGGGGTACTACAGTGAGCAGTTCTTC. Amino acid sequence: CASSLVGYYSEQFF.